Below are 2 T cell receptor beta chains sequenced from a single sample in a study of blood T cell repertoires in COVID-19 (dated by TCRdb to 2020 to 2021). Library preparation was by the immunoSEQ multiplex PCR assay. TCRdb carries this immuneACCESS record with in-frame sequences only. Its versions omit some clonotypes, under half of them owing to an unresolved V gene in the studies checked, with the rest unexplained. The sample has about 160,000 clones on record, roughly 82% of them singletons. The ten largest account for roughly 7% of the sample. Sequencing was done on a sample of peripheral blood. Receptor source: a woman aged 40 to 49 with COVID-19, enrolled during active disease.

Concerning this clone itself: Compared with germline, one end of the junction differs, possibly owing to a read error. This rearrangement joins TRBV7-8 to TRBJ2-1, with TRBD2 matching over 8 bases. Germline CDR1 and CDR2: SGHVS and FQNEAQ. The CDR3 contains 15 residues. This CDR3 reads CASSQGTSSYYEQFF. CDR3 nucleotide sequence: TGTGCCAGCAGCCAGGGGACTAGTAGCTACTATGAGCAGTTCTTC.

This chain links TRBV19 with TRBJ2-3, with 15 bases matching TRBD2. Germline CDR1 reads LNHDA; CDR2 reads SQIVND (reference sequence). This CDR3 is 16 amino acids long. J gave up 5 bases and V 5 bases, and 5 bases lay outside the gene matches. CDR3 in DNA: TGTGCCAGTAGTTCCAGGACTAGCGGGAGGGTAGATACGCAGTATTTT. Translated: CASSSRTSGRVDTQYF.